Following are 26 T cell receptor beta chains from one sample sequenced in a study of control samples from healthy donors and cancer patients (TCRdb year 2020). Library method: the immunoSEQ multiplex PCR assay. TCRdb took this table from immuneACCESS and kept in-frame rearrangements with V and J called. Such tables lack part of the clones; where checked against another copy, unresolved V genes explain under half of the gap, and the rest is unexplained. The sample has 150,000 to 200,000 clones on record, 75% to 95% of them singletons. Together, the top ten hold about 1.4% of the sample. Sequences were obtained from blood. The receptors stem from a woman younger than 45 in good health.

The V gene is TRBV28, the J gene TRBJ1-2; 9 bases line up with TRBD1. The CDR3 runs to 13 residues. Germline V lookup: CDR1 MDHEN, CDR2 SYDVKM. V dropped 2 bases and J dropped 11; count of bases not matched to a gene: 6. In DNA, the CDR3 is TGTGCCAGCAGTTTAGGGGGACAGGGAGGATACACCTTC. Translation gives CASSLGGQGGYTF.

The rearrangement joins TRBV6-5 to TRBJ1-6; TRBD1 matches at 8 bases. The CDR3 runs to 15 residues. CDR1 and CDR2 from the germline V gene are MNHEY and SVGAGI. The V and J ends lost 0 bases and 5 bases, in that order; junction bases with no gene match: 0. CDR3 residues: CASSYSGQDNSPLHF. Here the CDR3 DNA reads TGTGCCAGCAGTTACTCGGGACAGGATAATTCACCCCTCCACTTT.

The chain uses TRBV2 and TRBJ2-7; D may be TRBD1 or TRBD2 (5 bases each). V dropped 1 base and J dropped 1 base, with 11 bases sitting between them. The CDR3 is 15 residues long. Germline CDR1 is SNHLY and CDR2 is FYNNEI. This CDR3 is CASSEERGVSYEQYF. CDR3 in DNA: TGTGCCAGCAGTGAAGAAAGGGGAGTATCCTACGAGCAGTACTTC.

This chain links TRBV6-6 with TRBJ1-1, with 9 bases that match TRBD1. In germline, CDR1 is MNHNY, CDR2 SVGAGI (reference sequence). V shed 6 bases, J shed 5 bases, and the junction held 7 bases outside the gene matches. CDR3 length equals 14 residues. The CDR3 DNA sequence: TGTGCCAGCAGCGACAGGGGGTCGGGTACTGAAGCTTTCTTT. Encoded protein: CASSDRGSGTEAFF.

This chain links TRBV12-3 or TRBV12-4 with TRBJ1-1, with a tentative D call TRBD1 (6 bases). CDR3 length: 12 amino acids. Trimming removed 7 bases at V and 7 bases at J, with 13 bases between. CDR3 sequence (DNA): TGTGCCAGCACCCAGGGGATCGGTGAAGCTTTCTTT. This encodes CASTQGIGEAFF.

This chain connects TRBV5-6 to TRBJ1-3, with D tentatively TRBD1 (5 bases). The CDR3 runs to 14 residues. Trimming shortened V by 3 bases and J by 0 bases, and 7 bases separated the two germline ends. Germline CDR1 reads SGHDT; CDR2 reads YYEEEE. CDR3 sequence (DNA): TGTGCCAGCAGCTGGGGCCACTCTGGAAACACCATATATTTT. This encodes CASSWGHSGNTIYF.

The rearrangement joins TRBV6-5 to TRBJ2-1; 7 nucleotides line up with TRBD2. The V and J ends lost 7 bases and 4 bases, in that order; junction bases with no gene match: 10. The CDR3 has 15 amino acids. Germline values: CDR1 MNHEY, CDR2 SVGAGI. The CDR3, as DNA: TGTGCCAGCATCGACGGGGCTAGCGGATACAATGAGCAGTTCTTC. Its translation is CASIDGASGYNEQFF.

V is TRBV7-9 and J is TRBJ2-7; 9 bases map to TRBD1. V lost 0 bases and J lost 3; bases outside the gene matches: 0. The CDR3 has 14 residues. Germline loops: CDR1 SEHNR, CDR2 FQNEAQ (reference sequence). The CDR3 coding sequence is TGTGCCAGCAGCTTAGCGGACAGGGGCTACGAGCAGTACTTC. Translated, it gives CASSLADRGYEQYF.

The chain has TRBV28 and TRBJ2-1, with 10 nucleotides matching TRBD2. The CDR3 runs to 17 residues. Germline lookup yields CDR1 MDHEN and CDR2 SYDVKM. V dropped 6 bases and J dropped 1; count of bases not matched to a gene: 9. CDR3 in DNA: TGTGCCAGCAGAGACCGAGGACTAGCGGATTCCTACAATGAGCAGTTCTTC. As protein: CASRDRGLADSYNEQFF.

DNA for the CDR3: TGTGCCAGCAGTGAAGCGGTCGGACAGTCCTACGAGCAGTACTTC. It translates to CASSEAVGQSYEQYF. The V gene is TRBV6-1, the J gene TRBJ2-7; TRBD1 is a possible D gene (6 bases). V lost 0 bases, J lost 1 base, and 10 bases lay in between. The CDR3 sequence is 15 residues long. Germline V gene data show CDR1 as MNHNS and CDR2 as SASEGT.

The chain recombines TRBV28 with TRBJ2-5; D is perhaps TRBD2 (5 bases). Germline CDR1 MDHEN, CDR2 SYDVKM. Deletions cut 6 bases from V and 1 base from J, with 9 bases between. The length of the CDR3 is 13 residues. CDR3 coding DNA: TGTGCCAGCAGGGCTAGCAGCCAAGAGACCCAGTACTTC. Translation gives CASRASSQETQYF.

This clone has ten or more counts. The chain combines TRBV4-3 with TRBJ2-6, with D possibly being TRBD1 (6 bases). From germline, CDR1 is LGHNA and CDR2 YSLEER. V lost 0 bases, J lost 2 bases, and 8 bases lay in between. This CDR3 is 16 amino acids long. Written as DNA, the CDR3 is TGCGCCAGCAGCCAAGAAGAGGGGGCTGGGGCCAACGTCCTGACTTTC. The encoded protein is CASSQEEGAGANVLTF.

The genes are TRBV28 and TRBJ1-2; TRBD1 is a possible D gene (6 bases). The CDR3 is 14 amino acids. CDR1 and CDR2 (germline): MDHEN, SYDVKM. V lost 6 bases and J lost 2, with 13 bases in between. The CDR3 nucleotides read TGTGCCAGCAGCCCCGGGACATACAACTATGGCTACACCTTC. Residues: CASSPGTYNYGYTF.

The rearrangement uses TRBV9 and TRBJ2-5; D is undetermined. The CDR3 loop spans 13 amino acids. Germline values: CDR1 SGDLS, CDR2 YYNGEE. V was trimmed by 3 bases and J by 5 bases, leaving 11 bases between them. The CDR3 DNA reads as TGTGCCAGCAGCGGGATGGTGGGGGAGACCCAGTACTTC. Translating gives CASSGMVGETQYF. The variable domain in full, completed from reference TRBV9 and TRBJ2-5, reads DSGVTQTPKHLITATGQRVTLRCSPRSGDLSVYWYQQSLDQGLQFLIQYYNGEERAKGNILERFSAQQFPDLHSELNLSSLELGDSALYFCASSGMVGETQYFGPGTRLLVL.

The chain employs TRBV18 and TRBJ2-1; TRBD1 aligns across 8 bases. The V and J ends lost 3 bases and 6 bases, in that order; junction bases with no gene match: 4. This CDR3 contains 14 residues. Germline CDR1 is KGHSH and CDR2 is LQKENI. CDR3 DNA sequence: TGTGCCAGCTCACCGGACAGGGAGTTCAATGAGCAGTTCTTC. Its translation: CASSPDREFNEQFF. The full variable domain, completed using reference TRBV18 and TRBJ2-1, is NAGVMQNPRHLVRRRGQEARLRCSPMKGHSHVYWYRQLPEEGLKFMVYLQKENIIDESGMPKERFSAEFPKEGPSILRIQQVVRGDSAAYFCASSPDREFNEQFFGPGTRLTVL.

The genes are TRBV19 and TRBJ1-4; D gene unclear. This CDR3 contains 15 residues. Per germline, CDR1 LNHDA and CDR2 SQIVND (reference sequence). Deletions cut 6 bases from V and 0 bases from J, with 11 bases between. The CDR3 nucleotides are TGTGCCAGTAGCAATTTACAGACAACTAATGAAAAACTGTTTTTT. It yields the protein CASSNLQTTNEKLFF.

The genes are TRBV23-1 and TRBJ2-7; D is possibly TRBD2 (6 bases). TRBV23-1 is recorded as an ORF, its role being uncertain. The V gene lost 3 bases and the J gene lost 0 bases, with 9 bases spanning the gap. This CDR3 is 14 amino acids long. The DNA of the CDR3 is TGCGCCAGCAGTCAGGGGGGTCTCTCCTACGAGCAGTACTTC. Translation: CASSQGGLSYEQYF.

This rearrangement joins TRBV6-6 to TRBJ2-1; D unresolved. Germline V gene data show CDR1 as MNHNY and CDR2 as SVGAGI (reference sequence). V was pared by 2 bases and J by 4 bases, with 6 bases between. The CDR3 is 13 residues long. CDR3 protein: CASSYGPYNEQFF. The CDR3 coding sequence is TGTGCCAGCAGTTACGGACCATACAATGAGCAGTTCTTC.

This clone was seen a handful of times. The chain has TRBV4-1 and TRBJ1-2, with D possibly TRBD1 on 6 matching bases. Germline V gene data show CDR1 as MGHRA and CDR2 as YSYEKL. The CDR3 sequence is 16 residues long. Trimming took 1 base from V and 0 from J, leaving 12 bases between them. DNA for the CDR3: TGCGCCAGCAGCCAAGGAAAGGGGGGCTCTAACTATGGCTACACCTTC. It specifies CASSQGKGGSNYGYTF.

The genes are TRBV9 and TRBJ1-6; 8 bases match TRBD1. V lost 2 bases and J lost 7; bases outside the gene matches: 2. The CDR3 is made up of 14 amino acids. In germline, CDR1 is SGDLS, CDR2 YYNGEE. DNA for the CDR3: TGTGCCAGCAGCGTGACAGGGGCCAATTCACCCCTCCACTTT. Residues: CASSVTGANSPLHF.

J is TRBJ1-1 and V is TRBV9, with D unresolved. The germline CDR1 and CDR2 sequences are SGDLS and YYNGEE. CDR3 length equals 14 residues. Trimming shortened V by 4 bases and J by 0 bases, and 10 bases separated the two germline ends. The CDR3 spells CASSPSTVNTEAFF. The DNA of the CDR3 is TGTGCCAGCAGCCCGTCGACTGTGAACACTGAAGCTTTCTTT. The variable domain in full, with the rest retrieved from reference TRBV9 and TRBJ1-1, is DSGVTQTPKHLITATGQRVTLRCSPRSGDLSVYWYQQSLDQGLQFLIQYYNGEERAKGNILERFSAQQFPDLHSELNLSSLELGDSALYFCASSPSTVNTEAFFGQGTRLTVV.

V is TRBV5-5 and J is TRBJ2-7; D assignment may be TRBD1 or TRBD2 (7 bases each). The CDR3 is 15 residues long. V was pared by 2 bases and J by 3 bases, with 15 bases between. The germline gives CDR1 SGHKS, CDR2 YYEKEE (reference sequence). CDR3 DNA: TGTGCCAGCAGCTTCGGGCAGGGGGGGTTCTACGAGCAGTACTTC. Translation: CASSFGQGGFYEQYF. Filled out from reference TRBV5-5 and TRBJ2-7, the complete variable domain reads DAGVTQSPTHLIKTRGQQVTLRCSPISGHKSVSWYQQVLGQGPQFIFQYYEKEERGRGNFPDRFSARQFPNYSSELNVNALLLGDSALYLCASSFGQGGFYEQYFGPGTRLTVT.

The V call is TRBV11-3, the J call TRBJ2-1, with 8 bases aligning to TRBD1. Trimming removed 0 bases from V and 8 bases from J; junction bases left unmatched: 6. Germline V CDR1 and CDR2: SGHNT, YENEEA. The CDR3 has 15 amino acids. The CDR3 DNA is TGTGCCAGCAGCTTAGATCGGACAGGGTCGGATGAGCAGTTCTTC. It translates to CASSLDRTGSDEQFF.

The chain is built from TRBV28 and TRBJ2-7, with 8 bases lining up with TRBD1. This CDR3 has 14 residues. The junction had 1 base not matched to a gene; V was cut back by 2 bases and J by 1 base. Germline CDR1 is MDHEN and CDR2 is SYDVKM. The CDR3 nucleotides read TGTGCCAGCAGTTTACAGGGGGCGTCCTACGAGCAGTACTTC. Protein product: CASSLQGASYEQYF.

The gene calls are TRBV4-1 and TRBJ1-1; no firm D call. This CDR3 has 15 residues. Germline assignment: CDR1 MGHRA and CDR2 YSYEKL. V lost 3 bases and J 1 base, leaving 12 bases between the germline ends. CDR3 residues: CASSQGRLRNTEAFF. The CDR3 coding sequence is TGCGCCAGCAGCCAGGGCAGATTAAGGAACACTGAAGCTTTCTTT.

This chain connects TRBV28 to TRBJ1-5; 8 bases match TRBD1. The germline gives CDR1 MDHEN, CDR2 SYDVKM. The CDR3 totals 12 residues. J was trimmed by 7 bases and V by 5 bases; bases with no gene match: 1. The chain's CDR3 is CASSDRGQPQHF. CDR3 bases: TGTGCCAGCAGTGACAGGGGCCAGCCCCAGCATTTT.